A single sample is the source of the 3 T cell receptor beta chains below, sequenced in a study of blood T cells in healthy people across ages. The second PCR ran about 6 to 11 cycles with a sample-barcoded 5' primer and J-beta primers. TCRdb re-analysed the 5' RACE reads in MiXCR, keeping a single row per CDR3 protein. The repertoire includes 790,000 or so distinct CDR3 sequences, about 46% of them detected once, and 15% to 20% sits in the top ten. Sequenced input: blood. These receptors were collected from a man older than 75 in good health.

V is TRBV12-3 or TRBV12-4 and J is TRBJ2-2; TRBD1 aligns across 9 bases. This CDR3 is built from 17 residues. The V gene end was trimmed by 6 bases and the J gene end by 7 bases; junction bases not matched to a gene: 15. The CDR3 nucleotides read TGTGCCAGCAGCTTCGGCCGTCAACAGGGGGCAGGCGGGGAGCTGTTTTTT. It codes for CASSFGRQQGAGGELFF.

This clonotype has only a few counts. The V call is TRBV13, the J call TRBJ2-6, with a possible D match to TRBD1 (6 bases). The length of the CDR3 is 16 residues. Germline CDR1 PRHDT, CDR2 FYEKMQ (reference sequence). The ends were cut back, 2 bases at V and 2 bases at J, with 10 bases in the middle. The CDR3 region has the DNA TGTGCCAGCAGCTTACACAGGGCGGCTGGGGCCAACGTCCTGACTTTC. Protein: CASSLHRAAGANVLTF.

V gene TRBV12-3 or TRBV12-4 combines with J gene TRBJ2-1, with 9 bases identical to TRBD2. This CDR3 is 17 amino acids long. The ends lost 3 bases at V and 1 base at J; junction bases unmatched: 7. The CDR3 region is CASSFLIGLASYNEQFF. The CDR3 DNA reads TGTGCCAGCAGTTTTTTAATAGGACTAGCGTCCTACAATGAGCAGTTCTTC.